This T cell receptor beta chain derives from a study of cytomegalovirus exposure and HLA in healthy donors. Study-wide points: In a later analysis, at a false discovery rate of 0.05, about 16,000 TCR beta sequences matched HLA alleles. TRBV6-2, TRBV6-3 and other indistinguishable V segments were excluded. Apart from CMV serostatus, no immune exposure information was available.

PCR involved 60 Vbeta and 13 Jbeta primers. Profiling relied on immunoSEQ multiplex PCR, and the TCRdb table lists in-frame clones only, not all of them. The sample consists of about 67,000 clones, around 91% of them appearing once. The CDR3 extends over 15 amino acids. In germline, CDR1 is SNHLY, CDR2 FYNNEI. Points on this clone: Its antigen is as yet unknown.

The J gene is TRBJ2-5, the V gene TRBV2, with a tentative D call TRBD2 (6 bases). The better agreement between TRBJ2-7 and the DNA end casts doubt on the J call. Material for sequencing was PBMCs. The clonotype was recovered from a woman aged 25 to 39 in good health and CMV-seropositive. The CDR3 DNA reads TGTGCCAGCAGCAAGGGGACTCCAGGCTCCTACGAGCAGTACTTC. It translates to CASSKGTPGSYEQYF.